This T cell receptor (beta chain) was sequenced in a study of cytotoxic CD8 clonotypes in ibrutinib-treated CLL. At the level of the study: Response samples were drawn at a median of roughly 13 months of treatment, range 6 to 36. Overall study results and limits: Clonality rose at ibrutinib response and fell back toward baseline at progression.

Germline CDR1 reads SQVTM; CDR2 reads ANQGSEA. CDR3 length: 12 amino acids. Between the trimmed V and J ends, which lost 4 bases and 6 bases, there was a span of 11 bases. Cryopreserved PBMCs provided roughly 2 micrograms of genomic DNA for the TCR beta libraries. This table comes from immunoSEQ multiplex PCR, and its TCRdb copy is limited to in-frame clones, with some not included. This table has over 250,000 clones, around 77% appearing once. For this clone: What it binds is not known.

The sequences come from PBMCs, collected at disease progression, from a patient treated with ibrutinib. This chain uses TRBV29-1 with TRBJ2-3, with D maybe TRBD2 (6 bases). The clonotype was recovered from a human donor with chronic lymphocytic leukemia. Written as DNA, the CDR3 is TGCAGCGTTGGACGGGAGTTTGATACGCAGTATTTT. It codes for CSVGREFDTQYF.